The 28 T cell receptor beta chains below were found in one sample sequenced in a study of beta chain features in type 1 diabetes. The authors reverse transcribed all of the isolated RNA, so sequencing captured expressed TCRB transcripts. Sequencing was performed with immunoSEQ multiplex PCR; in TCRdb, only in-frame clones are kept and a portion is missing. This sample carries 300,000 or so clones, about 13% of them seen once, and the ten largest clones take roughly 0.015%. General study results and limits: Among patients with Type 1 diabetes, TCRB CDR3s were moderately but significantly shorter in every one of the four CD4+ subsets.

Antigens of these TCRs are unknown. Sequencing input: naive CD4+ T cells from blood. The receptors come from a woman under 30 with type 1 diabetes.

V usage is TRBV30 and J usage is TRBJ1-4, with D perhaps TRBD1 (5 bases). The CDR3 contains 13 residues. Germline V gives CDR1 GTSNPN, CDR2 SVGIG (reference sequence). The ends were cut back, 4 bases at V and 2 bases at J, with 8 bases in the middle. The CDR3 nucleotides are TGTGCCTGGAATCGGGGGACTAATGAAAAACTGTTTTTT. This encodes CAWNRGTNEKLFF.

The chain has TRBV7-3 and TRBJ2-5, with TRBD2 as a possible D gene (5 bases). Germline V gives CDR1 SGHTA, CDR2 FQGTGA. With 2 bases removed from V and 2 bases from J, the gap between germline ends came to 15 bases. This CDR3 has 16 residues. The CDR3 DNA sequence: TGTGCCAGCAGCTTAGGGATAAGCGGTAAACAAGAGACCCAGTACTTC. It is translated as CASSLGISGKQETQYF.

A few counts support this clone. The V gene is TRBV28, the J gene TRBJ1-2; D not resolved. The V gene lost 6 bases and the J gene lost 4 bases, with 9 bases spanning the gap. This CDR3 is built from 12 residues. The germline V gene encodes CDR1 MDHEN and CDR2 SYDVKM. CDR3 coding DNA: TGTGCCAGCAGCCCTCAGGCCTATGGCTACACCTTC. It encodes CASSPQAYGYTF.

The J gene is TRBJ1-4, the V gene TRBV27; 7 nucleotides match TRBD1. Germline loops: CDR1 MNHEY, CDR2 SMNVEV (reference sequence). This CDR3 comprises 15 residues. J lost 3 bases, V lost 2 bases, and 3 bases had no gene match. This CDR3 is CASSLMGQPNEKLFF. DNA of the CDR3: TGTGCCAGCAGTTTAATGGGACAGCCTAATGAAAAACTGTTTTTT.

The CDR3 bases are TGTGCCAGCAGCGTGGGACTAGCGGGAGGGGAAGATACGCAGTATTTT. Its translation: CASSVGLAGGEDTQYF. V usage is TRBV9 and J usage is TRBJ2-3; the match to TRBD2 covers 16 bases. Losses at the gene ends were 2 bases for V and 5 bases for J; bases not matched to a gene: 2. Germline values: CDR1 SGDLS, CDR2 YYNGEE. The CDR3 consists of 16 residues.

The chain carries TRBV23-1 and TRBJ2-3; 14 bases are shared with TRBD2. TRBV23-1 is known as an ORF, though its function is uncertain. V dropped 4 bases and J dropped 5; count of bases not matched to a gene: 8. This CDR3 comprises 17 residues. The DNA for the CDR3 is TGCGCCAGCAGTCTAAACCCCGGGACTAGCGGGAGAGATACGCAGTATTTT. This codes for CASSLNPGTSGRDTQYF.

The CDR3 nucleotides read TGTGCCAGCATTCAACAGGGATCCCCCGGAGCTTTCTTT. As protein: CASIQQGSPGAFF. The V and J genes are TRBV28 and TRBJ1-1; tentatively, D is TRBD1 (6 bases). V was clipped by 7 bases and J by 10 bases, with 19 bases between them. Germline CDR1 MDHEN, CDR2 SYDVKM. The CDR3 covers 13 residues.

This clone showed up just a few times. The V call is TRBV20-1, the J call TRBJ1-1; D might be TRBD1 (6 bases). Trimming took 6 bases from V and 10 from J, leaving 15 bases between them. CDR3 length: 11 residues. Per the germline V gene, CDR1 is DFQATT and CDR2 is SNEGSKA (reference sequence). DNA of the CDR3: TGCAGTGCAAACAGGGCATTCGGAGCTTTCTTT. Residues: CSANRAFGAFF.

Only a few counts were recorded for this clone. The genes are TRBV27 and TRBJ2-1; 9 bases match TRBD2. V was pared by 6 bases and J by 4 bases, with 4 bases of the junction left unmatched. Looked up from germline, CDR1 is MNHEY and CDR2 is SMNVEV (reference sequence). There are 14 residues in the CDR3. CDR3 sequence (DNA): TGTGCCAGCAGGCCGGGACTAGCATACAATGAGCAGTTCTTC. It is translated as CASRPGLAYNEQFF.

The gene calls are TRBV2 and TRBJ1-1, with D unresolved. The germline V gene encodes CDR1 SNHLY and CDR2 FYNNEI. Trimming pared 1 base from V and 0 bases from J, leaving 6 bases between. The length of the CDR3 is 14 residues. The CDR3 loop is CASSEGTLNTEAFF. The CDR3, as DNA: TGTGCCAGCAGTGAAGGGACTCTGAACACTGAAGCTTTCTTT.

The genes are TRBV19 and TRBJ2-2; TRBD2 is a possible D gene (6 bases). The CDR3 extends over 14 amino acids. Looked up from germline, CDR1 is LNHDA and CDR2 is SQIVND (reference sequence). The ends were cut back, 6 bases at V and 7 bases at J, with 15 bases in the middle. Here the CDR3 reads CASSPLRDLGELFF. The CDR3 nucleotides are TGTGCCAGTAGCCCTTTGCGGGATCTCGGGGAGCTGTTTTTT.

In its sample, this clone was seen a few times. The rearrangement uses TRBV30 and TRBJ1-2; D remains ambiguous. Germline assignment: CDR1 GTSNPN and CDR2 SVGIG (reference sequence). Between the trimmed V and J ends, which lost 2 bases and 0 bases, there was a span of 13 bases. The CDR3 loop spans 15 amino acids. CDR3 coding DNA: TGTGCCTGGAGTAGGAGGGCACTAGCTAACTATGGCTACACCTTC. Protein sequence: CAWSRRALANYGYTF.

Only a few counts were recorded for this clone. This chain joins TRBV25-1 and TRBJ1-5, with D maybe TRBD1 (5 bases). Germline V CDR1 and CDR2: MGHDK, SYGVNS. With 4 bases removed from V and 7 bases from J, the gap between germline ends came to 14 bases. The CDR3 contains 14 residues. This CDR3 is CASSGDSSGQPQHF. In nucleotides, the CDR3 is TGTGCCAGCAGTGGGGACTCCTCAGGGCAGCCCCAGCATTTT.

This clone appeared a few times. V and J are TRBV28 and TRBJ2-1; TRBD2 matches at 9 bases. The CDR3 is 16 amino acids. The germline V gene encodes CDR1 MDHEN and CDR2 SYDVKM. With 3 bases clipped from V and 2 bases from J, the junction kept 5 bases outside the gene matches. In DNA, the CDR3 is TGTGCCAGCAGTTTTGCGGGAGGGGGCCCCTACAATGAGCAGTTCTTC. It yields the protein CASSFAGGGPYNEQFF.

With respect to this clone: An end of the junction does not agree with germline; a read error may underlie this. The chain links TRBV15 to TRBJ2-1, with TRBD1 matching over 7 bases. Germline V lookup: CDR1 LNHNV, CDR2 YYDKDF (reference sequence). The CDR3 covers 13 residues. The CDR3 coding sequence is TGTGCCACCAGCAGAGAAGTGACAGGGCACCTTATCTTC. This codes for CATSREVTGHLIF.

This clone has a single count. V gene TRBV6-5 combines with J gene TRBJ1-1; TRBD1 is a possible D gene (5 bases). The CDR3 totals 12 residues. V was cut by 8 bases and J by 3 bases, with 10 bases left in between. CDR1 MNHEY and CDR2 SVGAGI come from the germline V gene. The chain's CDR3 is CASGGGYTEAFF. The DNA for the CDR3 is TGTGCCAGCGGGGGAGGGTACACTGAAGCTTTCTTT.

V is TRBV7-9 and J is TRBJ1-5, with D perhaps matching TRBD1 (6 bases). Trimming shortened V by 0 bases and J by 0 bases, and 15 bases separated the two germline ends. The CDR3 is 18 residues long. CDR1 and CDR2 (germline): SEHNR, FQNEAQ (reference sequence). CDR3 nucleotides: TGTGCCAGCAGCTTAGCGGGCAGGGGCAGTCATAGCAATCAGCCCCAGCATTTT. It yields the protein CASSLAGRGSHSNQPQHF.

This clone appeared a few times. J is TRBJ1-1 and V is TRBV11-2; D call uncertain. Per germline, CDR1 SGHAT and CDR2 FQNNGV. This CDR3 comprises 15 residues. Trimming removed 3 bases at V and 4 bases at J, with 15 bases between. The CDR3 DNA is TGTGCCAGCAGCTTTACGACCGGGGAGAGCACTGAAGCTTTCTTT. Protein: CASSFTTGESTEAFF.

The J gene is TRBJ2-1, the V gene TRBV5-1; TRBD2 matches at 12 bases. The CDR3 is made up of 15 amino acids. J lost 9 bases, V lost 4 bases, and 8 bases had no gene match. Germline assignment: CDR1 SGHRS and CDR2 YFSETQ. This chain's CDR3 is CASSTPGLAGGEQFF. The CDR3 DNA is TGCGCCAGCAGCACACCGGGACTAGCGGGTGGTGAGCAGTTCTTC. Full variable domain (outside the CDR3, taken from reference TRBV5-1 and TRBJ2-1): KAGVTQTPRYLIKTRGQQVTLSCSPISGHRSVSWYQQTPGQGLQFLFEYFSETQRNKGNFPGRFSGRQFSNSRSEMNVSTLELGDSALYLCASSTPGLAGGEQFFGPGTRLTVL.

This clone was observed a few times. The gene calls are TRBV5-5 and TRBJ2-1; D remains ambiguous. This CDR3 is built from 13 residues. From germline, CDR1 is SGHKS and CDR2 YYEKEE (reference sequence). With 3 bases removed from V and 6 bases from J, the gap between germline ends came to 10 bases. Here the CDR3 DNA reads TGTGCCAGCAGCTCTGTCAACTCCAATGAGCAGTTCTTC. Translated, it gives CASSSVNSNEQFF.

The rearrangement joins TRBV7-9 to TRBJ2-3, with D tentatively TRBD1 (6 bases). CDR3 size: 13 residues. Trimming stripped 3 bases from V and 4 bases from J, with 8 bases between. The germline V gene has CDR1 SEHNR and CDR2 FQNEAQ (reference sequence). CDR3 region: CASSFRGPDTQYF. CDR3 bases: TGTGCCAGCAGCTTCAGGGGCCCAGATACGCAGTATTTT.

The J gene is TRBJ1-1, the V gene TRBV15, with 7 bases fitting TRBD1. The trim removed 2 bases at V and 1 base at J, leaving 1 base unmatched. Germline CDR1 LNHNV, CDR2 YYDKDF (reference sequence). This CDR3 has 14 residues. CDR3 nucleotide sequence: TGTGCCACCAGCAGATGGGACAGGAACACTGAAGCTTTCTTT. This encodes CATSRWDRNTEAFF.

The chain combines TRBV5-1 with TRBJ2-6, with D possibly matching TRBD1 (5 bases). The germline V gene has CDR1 SGHRS and CDR2 YFSETQ. The V and J ends lost 3 bases and 0 bases respectively, with 19 bases between them. This CDR3 spans 19 amino acids. The CDR3 bases are TGCGCCAGCAGCTCCAGATCAGGGTTCCCATACTCTGGGGCCAACGTCCTGACTTTC. It yields the protein CASSSRSGFPYSGANVLTF.

The chain joins TRBV19 to TRBJ2-5; TRBD1 agrees at 7 bases. V lost 1 base, J lost 5 bases, and 4 bases stayed unmatched. The CDR3 runs to 14 residues. The germline CDR1 and CDR2 sequences are LNHDA and SQIVND (reference sequence). CDR3: CASSIGTGLETQYF. CDR3 coding DNA: TGTGCCAGTAGTATAGGGACAGGATTGGAGACCCAGTACTTC.

The chain employs TRBV11-2 and TRBJ2-3; 7 bases are a match to TRBD2. Germline trimming cut 10 bases from V and 6 bases from J; bases unmatched to any gene: 13. Per the germline V gene, CDR1 is SGHAT and CDR2 is FQNNGV. The CDR3 totals 14 residues. CDR3 in DNA: TGTGCCACCCAGGTTGCGGGAGTATCCGATACGCAGTATTTT. Protein sequence: CATQVAGVSDTQYF. The whole variable domain, remainder taken from reference TRBV11-2 and TRBJ2-3, is EAGVAQSPRYKIIEKRQSVAFWCNPISGHATLYWYQQILGQGPKLLIQFQNNGVVDDSQLPKDRFSAERLKGVDSTLKIQPAKLEDSAVYLCATQVAGVSDTQYFGPGTRLTVL.

The gene calls are TRBV19 and TRBJ1-5; perhaps TRBD1 as D (6 bases). The germline V gene has CDR1 LNHDA and CDR2 SQIVND (reference sequence). V was cut by 5 bases and J by 2 bases, with 10 bases left in between. The CDR3 consists of 14 residues. The CDR3 here is CASSGRTGNQPQHF. The CDR3 nucleotides read TGTGCCAGTAGTGGGCGGACAGGCAATCAGCCCCAGCATTTT.

This sequence joins TRBV15 and TRBJ2-2; D may be TRBD2 (5 bases). V was pared by 0 bases and J by 0 bases, with 8 bases between. The germline V gene encodes CDR1 LNHNV and CDR2 YYDKDF (reference sequence). CDR3 length: 16 residues. The CDR3 DNA follows: TGTGCCACCAGCAGAGAACCCGGGACGAACACCGGGGAGCTGTTTTTT. Its protein is CATSREPGTNTGELFF.

This clone was found a few times. The rearrangement links TRBV29-1 to TRBJ2-3; D may be TRBD2 (5 bases). The CDR3 is 14 residues long. The V gene's germline CDR1 is SQVTM and CDR2 ANQGSEA. Trimming took off 6 bases at V and 6 bases at J, with 19 bases between the two ends. The DNA for the CDR3 is TGCAGCGTGGTAGGTCGTATCGGGATGGATACGCAGTATTTT. This codes for CSVVGRIGMDTQYF.